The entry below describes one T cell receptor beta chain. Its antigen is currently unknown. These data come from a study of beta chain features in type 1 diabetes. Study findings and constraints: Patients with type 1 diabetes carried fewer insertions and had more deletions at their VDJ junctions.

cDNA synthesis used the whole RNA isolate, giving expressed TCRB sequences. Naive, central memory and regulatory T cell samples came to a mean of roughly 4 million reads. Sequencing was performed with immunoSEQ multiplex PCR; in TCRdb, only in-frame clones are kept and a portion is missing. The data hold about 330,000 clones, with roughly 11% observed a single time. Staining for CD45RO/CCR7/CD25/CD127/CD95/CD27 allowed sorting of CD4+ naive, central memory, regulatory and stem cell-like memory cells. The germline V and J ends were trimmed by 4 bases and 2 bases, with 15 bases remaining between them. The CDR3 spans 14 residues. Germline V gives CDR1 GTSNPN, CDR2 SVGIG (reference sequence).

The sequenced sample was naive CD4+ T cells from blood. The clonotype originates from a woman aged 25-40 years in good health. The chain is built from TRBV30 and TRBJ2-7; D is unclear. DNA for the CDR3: TGTGCCTGGAATGGCGACATCGGTCCCTACGAGCAGTACTTC. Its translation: CAWNGDIGPYEQYF. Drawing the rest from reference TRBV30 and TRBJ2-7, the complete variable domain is SQTIHQWPATLVQPVGSPLSLECTVEGTSNPNLYWYRQAAGRGLQLLFYSVGIGQISSEVPQNLSASRPQDRQFILSSKKLLLSDSGFYLCAWNGDIGPYEQYFGPGTRLTVT.